Below, 10 T cell receptor beta chains from the same sample are listed, as sequenced in a study of blood T cell repertoires in COVID-19. Profiling relied on immunoSEQ multiplex PCR, and the TCRdb table lists in-frame clones only, not all of them. The table has around 84,000 clones, roughly 77% seen once; the top ten hold 4.5% to 6%. Sequences were obtained from peripheral blood. These receptors were collected from a man aged 50 to 59 with active or convalescent COVID-19.

The rearrangement links TRBV6-5 to TRBJ2-7, with D possibly matching TRBD1 (5 bases). The CDR3 covers 16 residues. With 0 bases removed from V and 1 base from J, the gap between germline ends came to 13 bases. The germline V gene encodes CDR1 MNHEY and CDR2 SVGAGI. CDR3 residues: CASSYSGLGASYEQYF. The CDR3 nucleotides are TGTGCCAGCAGTTACTCGGGCTTAGGGGCTTCCTACGAGCAGTACTTC.

This clone was counted a few times. V gene TRBV30 combines with J gene TRBJ2-5; 7 bases align to TRBD2. J was trimmed by 5 bases and V by 1 base; bases with no gene match: 13. Germline V gene data show CDR1 as GTSNPN and CDR2 as SVGIG (reference sequence). The CDR3 has 16 residues. The CDR3 region is CAWSGEGRGYVETQYF. CDR3 coding DNA: TGTGCCTGGAGTGGGGAAGGGCGGGGGTACGTGGAGACCCAGTACTTC.

J is TRBJ2-1 and V is TRBV10-3; 9 bases are a match to TRBD2. The CDR3 runs 14 residues. Germline V gives CDR1 ENHRY, CDR2 SYGVKD. Trimming took 9 bases from V and 4 from J; bases not matched to a gene: 7. The CDR3 bases are TGTGCCATTGGACTAAGCGGGGGGTACAATGAGCAGTTCTTC. The encoded protein is CAIGLSGGYNEQFF.

A few counts support this clone. The rearrangement links TRBV11-2 to TRBJ1-2; D is perhaps TRBD1 (6 bases). Trimming cost V 1 base and J 4 bases, with 13 bases left between them. Germline V gene data show CDR1 as SGHAT and CDR2 as FQNNGV. The length of the CDR3 is 15 residues. This chain's CDR3 is CASSLVRDISYGYTF. The CDR3 DNA reads TGTGCCAGCAGCTTAGTACGGGACATAAGCTATGGCTACACCTTC.

This sequence joins TRBV5-4 and TRBJ2-3, with TRBD1 matching over 7 bases. The CDR3 is made up of 17 amino acids. The V gene end was trimmed by 0 bases and the J gene end by 1 base; junction bases not matched to a gene: 8. Germline loops: CDR1 SGHNT, CDR2 YYREEE (reference sequence). CDR3 residues: CASSLGGRGPGTDTQYF. The CDR3 nucleotides read TGTGCCAGCAGCTTGGGCGGTAGGGGGCCTGGCACAGATACGCAGTATTTT.

The chain couples TRBV11-2 to TRBJ1-1, with no clear D. V gave up 5 bases and J gave up 0 bases, with 7 bases separating them. This CDR3 spans 13 amino acids. The V gene's germline CDR1 is SGHAT and CDR2 FQNNGV. The CDR3, as DNA: TGTGCCAGCAGCCGTCAGGTGAACACTGAAGCTTTCTTT. Its translation is CASSRQVNTEAFF.

The V and J genes are TRBV25-1 and TRBJ2-1; D gene ambiguous. Germline CDR1 reads MGHDK; CDR2 reads SYGVNS. This CDR3 spans 11 amino acids. V was clipped by 4 bases and J by 8 bases, with 6 bases between them. The CDR3 bases are TGTGCCAGCAGTGGGGCAGATGAGCAGTTCTTC. This gives the protein CASSGADEQFF.

The J gene is TRBJ1-5, the V gene TRBV6-6; 8 bases fit TRBD1. There are 16 residues in the CDR3. Germline V gene sequence: CDR1 MNHNY, CDR2 SVGAGI (reference sequence). With V trimmed by 4 bases and J by 2 bases, 7 bases remained unmatched. CDR3 region: CASSSQRTGRNQPQHF. DNA of the CDR3: TGTGCCAGCAGTTCTCAACGGACAGGGCGCAATCAGCCCCAGCATTTT.

This clone was detected only once. J is TRBJ1-1 and V is TRBV5-6, with no clear D. Germline V gene sequence: CDR1 SGHDT, CDR2 YYEEEE. The CDR3 sequence is 15 residues long. Trimming took 0 bases from V and 3 from J, leaving 12 bases between them. The chain's CDR3 is CASSLVQHSYTEAFF. DNA for the CDR3: TGTGCCAGCAGCTTGGTCCAGCACAGCTACACTGAAGCTTTCTTT.

The chain links TRBV6-4 to TRBJ2-1; 9 bases map to TRBD2. The V gene end was trimmed by 5 bases and the J gene end by 6 bases; junction bases not matched to a gene: 11. Germline V gives CDR1 MRHNA, CDR2 SNTAGT. The CDR3 runs to 16 residues. CDR3 in DNA: TGTGCCAGCAGTCTTCGCCCGGGACTAGCAGGCAATGAGCAGTTCTTC. Translating it yields CASSLRPGLAGNEQFF.